The source of this TCR beta chain is a study of identifying expanded T cells in peripheral blood. Clones were read by immunoSEQ multiplex PCR, and TCRdb kept only the in-frame ones, dropping some. Of roughly 100,000 clones in the sample, around 85% were seen once. The germline gives CDR1 PRHDT, CDR2 FYEKMQ (reference sequence). V shed 0 bases, J shed 4 bases, and the junction held 4 bases outside the gene matches. This CDR3 has 16 residues. The sequenced sample consisted of blood. The chain carries TRBV13 and TRBJ2-1, with TRBD2 identical over 9 bases. The receptor was derived from a person between 18 and 69 years old in good health. CDR3 loop: CASSLGTAGGYNEQFF. The DNA for the CDR3 is TGTGCCAGCAGCTTAGGTACAGCGGGGGGTTACAATGAGCAGTTCTTC.